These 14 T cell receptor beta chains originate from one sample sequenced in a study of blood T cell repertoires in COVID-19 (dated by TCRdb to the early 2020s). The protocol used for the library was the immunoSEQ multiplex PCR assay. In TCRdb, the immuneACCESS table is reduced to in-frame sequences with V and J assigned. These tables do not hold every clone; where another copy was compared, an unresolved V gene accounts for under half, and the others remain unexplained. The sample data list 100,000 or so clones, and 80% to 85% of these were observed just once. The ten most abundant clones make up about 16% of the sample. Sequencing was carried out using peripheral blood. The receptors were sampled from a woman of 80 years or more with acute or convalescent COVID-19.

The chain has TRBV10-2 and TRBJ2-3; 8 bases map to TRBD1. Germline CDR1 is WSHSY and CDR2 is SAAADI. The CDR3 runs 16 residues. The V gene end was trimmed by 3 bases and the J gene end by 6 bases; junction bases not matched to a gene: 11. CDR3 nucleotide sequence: TGCGCCAGCAGTGACCCTGGGACAGGCGGTGAGGATACGCAGTATTTT. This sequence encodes CASSDPGTGGEDTQYF.

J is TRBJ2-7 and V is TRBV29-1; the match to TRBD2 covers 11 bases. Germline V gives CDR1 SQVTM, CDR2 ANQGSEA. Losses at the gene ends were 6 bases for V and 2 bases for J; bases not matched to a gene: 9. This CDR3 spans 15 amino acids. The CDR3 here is CSVSGTSGNPYEQYF. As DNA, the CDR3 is TGCAGCGTCTCGGGGACTAGCGGTAACCCCTACGAGCAGTACTTC.

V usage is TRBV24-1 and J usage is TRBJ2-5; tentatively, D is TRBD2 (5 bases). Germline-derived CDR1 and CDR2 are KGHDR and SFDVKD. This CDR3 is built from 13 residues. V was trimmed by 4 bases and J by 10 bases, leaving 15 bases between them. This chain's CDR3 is CATSDSGWGGQYF. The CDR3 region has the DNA TGTGCCACCAGTGACTCGGGGTGGGGTGGCCAGTACTTC.

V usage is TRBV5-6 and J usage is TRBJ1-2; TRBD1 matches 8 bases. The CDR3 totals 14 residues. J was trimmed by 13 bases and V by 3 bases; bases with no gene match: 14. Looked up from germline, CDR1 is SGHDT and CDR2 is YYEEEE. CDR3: CASSSWPGGRRSTF. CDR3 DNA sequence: TGTGCCAGCAGCTCGTGGCCAGGGGGCCGACGCTCCACCTTC.

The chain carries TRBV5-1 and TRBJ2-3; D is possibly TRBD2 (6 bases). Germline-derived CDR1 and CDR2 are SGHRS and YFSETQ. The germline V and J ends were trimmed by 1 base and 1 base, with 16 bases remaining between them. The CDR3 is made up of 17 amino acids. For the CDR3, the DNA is TGCGCCAGCAGCTTGCATGGGATGGAGGGAGGCACAGATACGCAGTATTTT. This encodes CASSLHGMEGGTDTQYF.

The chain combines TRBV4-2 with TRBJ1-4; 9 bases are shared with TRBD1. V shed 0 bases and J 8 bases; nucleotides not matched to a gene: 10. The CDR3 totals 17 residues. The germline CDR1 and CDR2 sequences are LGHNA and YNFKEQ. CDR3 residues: CASSQERGQGSREKLFF. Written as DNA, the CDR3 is TGTGCCAGCAGCCAAGAACGAGGACAGGGGTCGAGGGAAAAACTGTTTTTT.

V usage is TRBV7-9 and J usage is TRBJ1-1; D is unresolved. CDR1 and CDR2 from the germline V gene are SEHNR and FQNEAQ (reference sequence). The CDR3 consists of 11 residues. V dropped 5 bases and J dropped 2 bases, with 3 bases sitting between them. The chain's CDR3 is CASSLNTEAFF. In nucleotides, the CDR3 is TGTGCCAGCAGCCTCAACACTGAAGCTTTCTTT.

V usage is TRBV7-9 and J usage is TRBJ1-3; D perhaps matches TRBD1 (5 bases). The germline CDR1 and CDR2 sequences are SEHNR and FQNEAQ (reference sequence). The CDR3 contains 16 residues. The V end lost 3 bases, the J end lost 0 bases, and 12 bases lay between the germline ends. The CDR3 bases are TGTGCCAGCAGCTTGATTACCAGGGTCTCTGGAAACACCATATATTTT. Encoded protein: CASSLITRVSGNTIYF.

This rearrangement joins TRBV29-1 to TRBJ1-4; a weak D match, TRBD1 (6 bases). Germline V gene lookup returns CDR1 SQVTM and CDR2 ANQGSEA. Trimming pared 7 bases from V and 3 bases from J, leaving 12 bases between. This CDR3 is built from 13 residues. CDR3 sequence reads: CSAREGANEKLFF. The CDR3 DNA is TGCAGCGCCCGTGAGGGGGCTAATGAAAAACTGTTTTTT.

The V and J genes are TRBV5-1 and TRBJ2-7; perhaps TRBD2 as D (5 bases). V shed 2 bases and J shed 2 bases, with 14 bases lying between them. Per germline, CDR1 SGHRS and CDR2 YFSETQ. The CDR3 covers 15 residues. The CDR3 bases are TGCGCCAGCAGCTTAGCAGGTGGGAGTACCTACGAGCAGTACTTC. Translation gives CASSLAGGSTYEQYF.

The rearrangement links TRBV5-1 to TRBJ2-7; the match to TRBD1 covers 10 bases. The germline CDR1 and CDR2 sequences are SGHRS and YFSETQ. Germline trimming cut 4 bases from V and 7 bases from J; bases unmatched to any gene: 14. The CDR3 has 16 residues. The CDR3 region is CASSLEGGQGGGEQYF. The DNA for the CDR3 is TGCGCCAGCAGCCTGGAAGGAGGACAGGGGGGTGGAGAGCAGTACTTC.

The CDR3 bases are TGCGCCAGCAGCCGAGGGACAGTCTACGAGCAGTACTTC. Amino acids: CASSRGTVYEQYF. The chain has TRBV4-1 and TRBJ2-7; 7 bases fit TRBD1. This CDR3 has 13 residues. V shed 4 bases, J shed 3 bases, and the junction held 3 bases outside the gene matches. Germline lookup yields CDR1 MGHRA and CDR2 YSYEKL.

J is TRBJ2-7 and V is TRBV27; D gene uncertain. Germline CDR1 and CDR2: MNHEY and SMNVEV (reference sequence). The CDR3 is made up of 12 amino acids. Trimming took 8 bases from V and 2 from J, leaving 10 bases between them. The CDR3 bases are TGTGCCAGCGGCAGCGAGACCTACGAGCAGTACTTC. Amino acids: CASGSETYEQYF.

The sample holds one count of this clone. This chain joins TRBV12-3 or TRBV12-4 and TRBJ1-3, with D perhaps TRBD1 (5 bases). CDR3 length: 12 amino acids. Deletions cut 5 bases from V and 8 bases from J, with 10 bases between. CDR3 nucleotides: TGTGCCAGCAGTATACAGGAGTACACCATATATTTT. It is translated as CASSIQEYTIYF.